The source of this T cell receptor beta chain is a study of blood T cell repertoires in COVID-19. Termini included, the CDR3 measures 15 amino acids. The repertoire was sequenced with immunoSEQ multiplex PCR; TCRdb's copy has only in-frame clones and lacks some. The table shows approximately 250,000 clones, with almost 85% occurring only once. About this clone itself: The limits of the CDR3 on the DNA are not certain, so only TCRdb's listed CDR3 is given.

The V and J genes are TRBV12-2 and TRBJ2-7; the D call TRBD1 from the table was never checked on the DNA. TRBV12-2 is labeled a pseudogene. Specimen: peripheral blood. The source is a man aged 45 to 65 with COVID-19, enrolled during active disease. CDR3 protein: CASRLVGRGAYEQYF.